A single sample gave rise to the 5 T cell receptor beta chains below, sequenced in a study of glioma-infiltrating T cells listed by TCRdb under 2016. The sequencing machine was an Illumina MiSeq. The iRepertoire nested amplicon-rescue multiplex PCR (arm-PCR) platform was used to amplify TCR alpha and beta CDR3 regions from RNA. TCRdb trimmed public reads at Q25 via fastp, called clones via MiXCR and kept in-frame beta chains. Rows are unified per CDR3 protein, each entry keeping the most common DNA and genes. Here the sample has about 210,000 distinct CDR3 sequences; 25% to 35% occur a single time. The top ten clones comprise 20% to 25% of the sample. Input material: glioma tissue, nonneoplastic brain tissue, or PBMCs (not recorded which). The source of these receptors is a human donor with low-grade glioma or glioblastoma, undergoing nonglioma brain surgery, or in good health (not recorded which).

In regard to this clonotype: One end of the junction does not line up with germline, which may come from a read error. This chain joins TRBV10-3 and TRBJ2-7; TRBD2 matches 9 bases. From germline, CDR1 is ENHRY and CDR2 SYGVKD. This CDR3 spans 14 amino acids. The CDR3 here is CANSPSREGHGQYF. Here the CDR3 DNA reads TGTGCCAACAGTCCCTCGCGGGAGGGCCACGGGCAGTACTTC.

This clonotype was recorded many times. The V and J genes are TRBV20-1 and TRBJ2-1, with D possibly matching TRBD2 (6 bases). Looked up from germline, CDR1 is DFQATT and CDR2 is SNEGSKA (reference sequence). The CDR3 is 17 residues long. V was shortened by 2 bases and J by 4 bases, with 21 bases between the two germline ends. CDR3 DNA sequence: TGCAGTGCTAGACCCCTCTACCGGGAGAGCCCGTACAATGAGCAGTTCTTC. This translates into CSARPLYRESPYNEQFF.

As regards this clonotype: The germline gene is not matched at one end of the junction; a read error may be the cause. The gene calls are TRBV7-6 and TRBJ2-7; unclear D gene. This CDR3 spans 15 amino acids. Looked up from germline, CDR1 is SGHVS and CDR2 is FNYEAQ. As DNA, the CDR3 is TGTGCCAGCAGCTTAGACCTCTCCGGGTGCTACCAGCAGTACTTC. Its protein product is CASSLDLSGCYQQYF.

The sample holds many counts of this clonotype. This sequence joins TRBV6-2 or TRBV6-3 and TRBJ1-1; TRBD1 aligns across 9 bases. The ends lost 6 bases at V and 1 base at J; junction bases unmatched: 3. The CDR3 runs 14 residues. CDR1 and CDR2 from the germline V gene are MNHEY and SVGEGT. Here the CDR3 DNA reads TGTGCCAGCAGCCCGACAGGGGGGAACACTGAAGCTTTCTTT. This sequence encodes CASSPTGGNTEAFF.

About this clonotype: Compared with germline, one end of the junction differs, possibly owing to a read error. The chain couples TRBV27 to TRBJ1-2; tentatively, D is TRBD1 (6 bases). Germline V lookup: CDR1 MNHEY, CDR2 SMNVEV (reference sequence). The CDR3 loop spans 14 amino acids. DNA for the CDR3: TGTACCAGCAGTCCACAGGGAGCTAAATATGGCTACACCTTC. Its protein is CTSSPQGAKYGYTF.